The rows below give T cell receptor beta chains drawn from one sample of a study of cytomegalovirus exposure and HLA in healthy donors. The protocol was immunoSEQ multiplex PCR, while the TCRdb copy is restricted to in-frame clones and leaves out a portion. Of about 130,000 clones listed, roughly three quarters are singletons. Sequencing used PBMCs. Receptors were obtained from a man under 40 in good health and CMV-seropositive. The CDR3 runs from the conserved cysteine through the conserved F or W. A D gene is named only where the DNA matches it firmly. Not every row has a clone size; where given, it reads once, few, many or a size class.

CDR3 DNA	CDR3 protein	D gene	clone size	V gene	J gene	CDR3 length
TGTGCCAGCAGTGACGGATCCGGGACTAGCAACCCATATGAGCAGTTCTTC	CASSDGSGTSNPYEQFF	TRBD2	.	TRBV2	TRBJ2-1	17
TGTGCCAGCAGCTATCTGAGGACTAGCGGGAGGGGCAATGAGCAGTTCTTC	CASSYLRTSGRGNEQFF	TRBD2	few	TRBV2	TRBJ2-1	17
TGTGCCAGCAGCCCTACCGGTAACACCGGGGAGCTGTTTTTT	CASSPTGNTGELFF	.	.	TRBV7-3	TRBJ2-2	14
TGTGCCAGCAGCTTATCAACTAGCGGGAGTTCAGATACGCAGTATTTT	CASSLSTSGSSDTQYF	TRBD2	.	TRBV5-4	TRBJ2-3	16
TGCGCCAGCAGCTTGACAGTCTACGAGCAGTACTTC	CASSLTVYEQYF	.	few	TRBV5-1	TRBJ2-7	12
TGCACCACCTGGGGAGGGACCCACAATGAGCAGTTCTTC	CTTWGGTHNEQFF	TRBD2	.	TRBV29-1	TRBJ2-1	13
TGTGCCAGCAGCCCCACGGGACAGGGAAACACCATATATTTT	CASSPTGQGNTIYF	TRBD1	once	TRBV7-2	TRBJ1-3	14
TGTGCCAGCAGCTCCAACCAGAGAGCGCATGTTAGGTATGGCTACACCTTC	CASSSNQRAHVRYGYTF	.	once	TRBV5-5	TRBJ1-2	17
TGTGCCAGCCAGACTAGGCCGGCAGATACGCAGTATTTT	CASQTRPADTQYF	.	once	TRBV13	TRBJ2-3	13
TGTGCCAGCAGCTATTTCCGGGACAGCTCCACTGAAGCTTTCTTT	CASSYFRDSSTEAFF	TRBD1	.	TRBV7-2	TRBJ1-1	15
TGTGCCAGCAGTGACCGGGACAGTAGCAACAATGAGCAGTTCTTC	CASSDRDSSNNEQFF	TRBD1	.	TRBV6-1	TRBJ2-1	15
TGTGCCACCATACCAGGGACAGGGGGCTACGAGCAGTACTTC	CATIPGTGGYEQYF	TRBD1	.	TRBV10-3	TRBJ2-7	14
TGTGCCAGCAGTCCCGGACTAGCGAAAGAGACCCAGTACTTC	CASSPGLAKETQYF	TRBD2	.	TRBV6-6	TRBJ2-5	14
TGTGCCAGCAGCGAAAGCGGAAGCTTTAAAGAGACCCAGTACTTC	CASSESGSFKETQYF	.	.	TRBV9	TRBJ2-5	15
TGTGCCTGGACGGAGGACAGGGACCAGCCCCAGCATTTT	CAWTEDRDQPQHF	TRBD1	.	TRBV30	TRBJ1-5	13
TGTGCCAGCAGCCCCCCCCGGGAGCACGAGCAGTACTTC	CASSPPREHEQYF	.	.	TRBV9	TRBJ2-7	13
TGTGCCAGCAGCGGTGCCGGGACTGCCAAAAACAATGAGCAGTTCTTC	CASSGAGTAKNNEQFF	.	.	TRBV5-4	TRBJ2-1	16